A single sample gave rise to the 30 T cell receptor beta chains below, sequenced in a study of blood T cell repertoires in COVID-19. Some clones are missing from TCRdb's copy, which holds only in-frame ones; the method was immunoSEQ multiplex PCR. The sample yields approximately 210,000 clones, 85% to 90% seen once. The sample was peripheral blood. These receptors were taken from a man younger than 35 with active or convalescent COVID-19.

The V gene is TRBV6-5, the J gene TRBJ2-1; TRBD2 is a possible D gene (6 bases). The V and J ends lost 7 bases and 12 bases respectively, with 10 bases between them. Germline CDR1 MNHEY, CDR2 SVGAGI. This CDR3 comprises 10 residues. The CDR3 DNA follows: TGTGCCAGCAATCAGGGAGGGCAGTTCTTC. Amino acids: CASNQGGQFF.

In DNA form, the CDR3 reads TGTGCCAGCAGCAGGGGAGGGAGGGAGGAGACCCAGTACTTC. Translated: CASSRGGREETQYF. This chain links TRBV7-3 with TRBJ2-5; the match to TRBD2 covers 7 bases. This CDR3 is built from 14 residues. The germline CDR1 and CDR2 sequences are SGHTA and FQGTGA. The trim removed 5 bases at V and 5 bases at J, leaving 8 bases unmatched.

The chain uses TRBV25-1 and TRBJ1-2; D perhaps matches TRBD1 (5 bases). The length of the CDR3 is 13 residues. Germline lookup yields CDR1 MGHDK and CDR2 SYGVNS. Between the trimmed V and J ends, which lost 4 bases and 2 bases, there was a span of 8 bases. In DNA form, the CDR3 reads TGTGCCAGCAGTGGGGCAGGGAACTATGGCTACACCTTC. Protein: CASSGAGNYGYTF.

The chain combines TRBV7-9 with TRBJ2-3; 9 bases align to TRBD1. Germline CDR1 reads SEHNR; CDR2 reads FQNEAQ (reference sequence). This CDR3 has 14 amino acids. With V trimmed by 5 bases and J by 3 bases, 3 bases remained unmatched. The CDR3 nucleotides read TGTGCCAGCAGCCCGGGACAGGGTACAGATACGCAGTATTTT. This sequence encodes CASSPGQGTDTQYF.

The rearrangement joins TRBV27 to TRBJ2-7; D is perhaps TRBD1 (5 bases). Germline V gene data show CDR1 as MNHEY and CDR2 as SMNVEV (reference sequence). V lost 2 bases, J lost 5 bases, and 13 bases lay in between. This CDR3 spans 14 amino acids. CDR3 protein: CASSLIGLGDEQYF. The CDR3 DNA sequence: TGTGCCAGCAGTTTAATCGGCCTAGGGGACGAGCAGTACTTC.

The V gene is TRBV7-2, the J gene TRBJ2-1; 8 bases are a match to TRBD1. V gave up 5 bases and J gave up 7 bases; unmatched junction bases: 7. Germline assignment: CDR1 SGHTA and CDR2 FQGNSA. The CDR3 length is 14 residues. As DNA, the CDR3 is TGTGCCAGCAGCCCCCGACAGGGGTGGAATGAGCAGTTCTTC. Encoded protein: CASSPRQGWNEQFF. Full variable domain (missing parts from reference TRBV7-2 and TRBJ2-1): GAGVSQSPSNKVTEKGKDVELRCDPISGHTALYWYRQSLGQGLEFLIYFQGNSAPDKSGLPSDRFSAERTGGSVSTLTIQRTQQEDSAVYLCASSPRQGWNEQFFGPGTRLTVL.

The chain combines TRBV20-1 with TRBJ2-1; 9 positions agree with TRBD2. The CDR3 loop spans 14 amino acids. Germline trimming cut 3 bases from V and 10 bases from J; bases unmatched to any gene: 10. Germline V gene lookup returns CDR1 DFQATT and CDR2 SNEGSKA (reference sequence). The CDR3 bases are TGCAGTGCTAGTAACCTAGCGGGGCAGCGGGAGCAGTTCTTC. It specifies CSASNLAGQREQFF.

The chain couples TRBV6-2 or TRBV6-3 to TRBJ2-2; 9 bases fit TRBD1. V lost 5 bases and J lost 3; bases outside the gene matches: 7. The CDR3 has 16 residues. Germline CDR1 is MNHEY and CDR2 is SVGEGT. In DNA, the CDR3 is TGTGCCAGCAGTCCGTCACAGGGGGCGGACACCGGGGAGCTGTTTTTT. This translates into CASSPSQGADTGELFF.

The V and J genes are TRBV4-1 and TRBJ1-1, with TRBD1 as a possible D gene (5 bases). Trimming pared 1 base from V and 2 bases from J, leaving 11 bases between. CDR3 length equals 15 residues. Germline CDR1 is MGHRA and CDR2 is YSYEKL. This CDR3 reads CASSQGWGTNTEAFF. In DNA form, the CDR3 reads TGCGCCAGCAGCCAAGGTTGGGGGACTAACACTGAAGCTTTCTTT.

A single count supports this clone. The rearrangement joins TRBV7-2 to TRBJ2-1; TRBD2 matches at 10 bases. Germline V gene sequence: CDR1 SGHTA, CDR2 FQGNSA. V was clipped by 0 bases and J by 5 bases; unmatched bases: 4. This CDR3 has 16 amino acids. The CDR3 sequence is CASSLARAGGDNEQFF. In DNA, the CDR3 is TGTGCCAGCAGCTTAGCCCGAGCGGGAGGGGACAATGAGCAGTTCTTC.

The rearrangement joins TRBV29-1 to TRBJ2-1, with 7 nucleotides matching TRBD2. Germline trimming cut 6 bases from V and 0 bases from J; bases unmatched to any gene: 17. The CDR3 is 18 amino acids. CDR1 is SQVTM, CDR2 ANQGSEA, per germline. As DNA, the CDR3 is TGCAGCGTGCAGTTGGCGGGACTACCCAGTGGCTCCTACAATGAGCAGTTCTTC. Translation gives CSVQLAGLPSGSYNEQFF.

This clone came up once. V and J are TRBV7-2 and TRBJ1-6; 8 bases are a match to TRBD1. This CDR3 has 15 amino acids. The germline V gene encodes CDR1 SGHTA and CDR2 FQGNSA. The V gene end was trimmed by 4 bases and the J gene end by 14 bases; junction bases not matched to a gene: 13. The CDR3 here is CASSSTGTGHSALHF. The CDR3 DNA sequence: TGTGCCAGCAGCTCCACCGGGACAGGTCATTCGGCCCTCCACTTT.

This clone occurred once. The chain recombines TRBV5-8 with TRBJ1-4, with TRBD1 matching over 7 bases. The CDR3 is 14 residues long. Germline CDR1 reads SGHTS; CDR2 reads YDEGEE. V dropped 0 bases and J dropped 6; count of bases not matched to a gene: 2. This CDR3 reads CASSLARGDEKLFF. In DNA, the CDR3 is TGTGCCAGCAGCTTGGCCAGGGGGGATGAAAAACTGTTTTTT.

The chain links TRBV6-5 to TRBJ1-2, with 7 bases identical to TRBD1. This CDR3 has 12 amino acids. The trim removed 7 bases at V and 7 bases at J, leaving 6 bases unmatched. Germline V gives CDR1 MNHEY, CDR2 SVGAGI. The CDR3 sequence: CASTEGAFGYTF. The CDR3 nucleotides read TGTGCCAGCACCGAGGGGGCATTTGGCTACACCTTC.

This rearrangement joins TRBV11-2 to TRBJ2-7; D perhaps matches TRBD2 (6 bases). V gave up 5 bases and J gave up 1 base, with 12 bases separating them. Per germline, CDR1 SGHAT and CDR2 FQNNGV. The CDR3 totals 14 residues. CDR3 DNA sequence: TGTGCCAGCAGCCAGCTAGCGAGATCCTACGAGCAGTACTTC. Its translation: CASSQLARSYEQYF.

The chain's CDR3 is CASSLTGRQSNQPQHF. The CDR3, as DNA: TGTGCCAGCAGCTTAACAGGGCGGCAGAGCAATCAGCCCCAGCATTTT. The chain links TRBV7-2 to TRBJ1-5; perhaps TRBD1 as D (6 bases). The CDR3 runs to 16 residues. The ends were cut back, 2 bases at V and 1 base at J, with 12 bases in the middle. Germline CDR1 is SGHTA and CDR2 is FQGNSA.

The chain recombines TRBV7-9 with TRBJ1-1; 10 bases are shared with TRBD1. V gave up 4 bases and J gave up 1 base; unmatched junction bases: 9. The CDR3 is 17 amino acids. Germline CDR1 SEHNR, CDR2 FQNEAQ (reference sequence). The CDR3 region has the DNA TGTGCCAGCAGCTCACCCAGGGGACAGGGGACGAACACTGAAGCTTTCTTT. Its translation: CASSSPRGQGTNTEAFF.

The CDR3 nucleotides read TGTGCCACCAGCAGGGGGGGGAACCTTCACAATGAGCAGTTCTTC. Translation gives CATSRGGNLHNEQFF. The chain joins TRBV15 to TRBJ2-1, with 7 bases aligning to TRBD2. V lost 3 bases and J lost 5; bases outside the gene matches: 7. Germline CDR1 LNHNV, CDR2 YYDKDF (reference sequence). The length of the CDR3 is 15 residues.

The chain recombines TRBV3-1 (or the pseudogene TRBV3-2) with TRBJ1-3; no definite D call. CDR3 length: 15 amino acids. CDR1 is LGHDT, CDR2 YNNKEL, per germline (reference sequence). V was shortened by 4 bases and J by 0 bases, with 10 bases between the two germline ends. CDR3 DNA sequence: TGTGCCAGCAGCCCCGACTGGGTCTCTGGAAACACCATATATTTT. Protein product: CASSPDWVSGNTIYF.

The genes are TRBV13 and TRBJ2-5; 10 positions agree with TRBD2. J was trimmed by 2 bases and V by 6 bases; bases with no gene match: 12. CDR1 and CDR2 (germline): PRHDT, FYEKMQ (reference sequence). The CDR3 extends over 17 amino acids. The CDR3 here is CASSKGWVAGGQETQYF. The CDR3 DNA is TGTGCCAGCAGTAAGGGTTGGGTAGCGGGAGGACAAGAGACCCAGTACTTC.

The sample holds a few counts of this clone. The genes are TRBV9 and TRBJ1-2; D unclear. This CDR3 is 13 amino acids long. The V gene lost 0 bases and the J gene lost 4 bases, with 7 bases spanning the gap. CDR1 and CDR2 (germline): SGDLS, YYNGEE. The CDR3 DNA sequence: TGTGCCAGCAGCGTAGCTGTCGGCTATGGCTACACCTTC. This translates into CASSVAVGYGYTF.

This chain joins TRBV5-4 and TRBJ1-2; D unresolved. The CDR3 covers 16 residues. Trimming cost V 2 bases and J 1 base, with 15 bases left between them. Germline CDR1 reads SGHNT; CDR2 reads YYREEE (reference sequence). CDR3 DNA: TGTGCCAGCAGCTTACCCGGTAGAGTTTTTAACTATGGCTACACCTTC. Translated, it gives CASSLPGRVFNYGYTF.

As to this clone: A junction boundary mismatches the germline segment, possibly from a read error. The V gene is TRBV11-2, the J gene TRBJ2-1; no reliable D call. Germline-derived CDR1 and CDR2 are SGHAT and FQNNGV. This CDR3 region has 12 residues. The CDR3 region has the DNA TGTGCCAGCAGCCTAGATAGAGCTGAGCAGTTCTTC. Translated, it gives CASSLDRAEQFF.

The chain recombines TRBV6-5 with TRBJ1-1; possibly TRBD1 for D (6 bases). Germline V gene sequence: CDR1 MNHEY, CDR2 SVGAGI. The CDR3 sequence is 15 residues long. The V end lost 4 bases, the J end lost 0 bases, and 12 bases lay between the germline ends. The CDR3 here is CASSSNRALNTEAFF. DNA for the CDR3: TGTGCCAGCAGTTCAAACAGGGCGCTGAACACTGAAGCTTTCTTT.

The gene calls are TRBV6-2 or TRBV6-3 and TRBJ1-3; no definite D call. With 4 bases removed from V and 0 bases from J, the gap between germline ends came to 10 bases. CDR1 MNHEY and CDR2 SVGEGT come from the germline V gene. There are 15 residues in the CDR3. The CDR3 nucleotides are TGTGCCAGCAGTTTTGTTCCCGGCTCTGGAAACACCATATATTTT. It specifies CASSFVPGSGNTIYF.

The chain recombines TRBV5-5 with TRBJ2-7; 8 bases are a match to TRBD1. Germline V gene sequence: CDR1 SGHKS, CDR2 YYEKEE (reference sequence). V was clipped by 0 bases and J by 4 bases; unmatched bases: 3. The CDR3 contains 14 residues. CDR3 nucleotide sequence: TGTGCCAGCAGCTTGGGACAGGGGTTTTACGAGCAGTACTTC. Amino acids: CASSLGQGFYEQYF. The full variable domain, with the rest looked up from reference TRBV5-5 and TRBJ2-7, is DAGVTQSPTHLIKTRGQQVTLRCSPISGHKSVSWYQQVLGQGPQFIFQYYEKEERGRGNFPDRFSARQFPNYSSELNVNALLLGDSALYLCASSLGQGFYEQYFGPGTRLTVT.

This clone has just a few counts. This sequence joins TRBV5-1 and TRBJ2-3; TRBD2 might be the D (5 bases). V lost 0 bases, J lost 6 bases, and 11 bases lay in between. CDR3 length equals 14 residues. From germline, CDR1 is SGHRS and CDR2 YFSETQ. In DNA, the CDR3 is TGCGCCAGCAGCTTGGGACTACCGACGGATACGCAGTATTTT. It specifies CASSLGLPTDTQYF.

This chain joins TRBV24-1 and TRBJ2-3; D possibly corresponds to TRBD1 (5 bases). CDR1 and CDR2 (germline): KGHDR, SFDVKD. This CDR3 is 14 amino acids long. V shed 1 base and J shed 3 bases, with 7 bases lying between them. CDR3 in amino acids: CATSDLRGTDTQYF. As DNA, the CDR3 is TGTGCCACCAGTGATTTAAGGGGAACAGATACGCAGTATTTT.

V usage is TRBV7-9 and J usage is TRBJ2-5, with TRBD1 matching over 8 bases. This CDR3 is built from 14 residues. The V gene end was trimmed by 3 bases and the J gene end by 4 bases; junction bases not matched to a gene: 4. Germline assignment: CDR1 SEHNR and CDR2 FQNEAQ (reference sequence). CDR3 sequence reads: CASSLTGVVETQYF. The CDR3, as DNA: TGTGCCAGCAGCTTGACAGGGGTAGTAGAGACCCAGTACTTC.

This sequence joins TRBV5-4 and TRBJ2-5; tentatively, D is TRBD2 (5 bases). The length of the CDR3 is 14 residues. Trimming removed 6 bases at V and 5 bases at J, with 17 bases between. Germline CDR1 is SGHNT and CDR2 is YYREEE (reference sequence). The CDR3 coding sequence is TGTGCCAGCACCAAAGCGGACGTTGCGGAGACCCAGTACTTC. Protein product: CASTKADVAETQYF.